This T cell receptor (beta chain) comes out of a study of T cell repertoires in cytomegalovirus infection. General observations from the study: Carriage of CMV together with the relevant HLA was identifiable through cumulative public TCR beta family frequency. HLA-C-restricted CMV clonotypes gave the most frequent clonotype in two of eight donors.

V lost 6 bases and J lost 0, with 15 bases in between. This CDR3 is 14 amino acids long. The germline V gene encodes CDR1 DFQATT and CDR2 SNEGSKA (reference sequence). This clonotype was seen a handful of times. The target antigen is unknown. TCRdb re-called the reads with MiXCR, one entry per CDR3 protein. This sample yields some 150,000 distinct CDR3 sequences, of which roughly 6.5% are seen a single time; roughly 18% belongs to the top ten. This receptor was taken from a human donor in good health (CMV status not recorded). Some clones in this sample may be carry-over from other donors' samples. Input material: PBMCs. The V call is TRBV20-1, the J call TRBJ2-7, with D possibly being TRBD1 (6 bases). The CDR3 loop is CSAPAGGRSYEQYF. The CDR3 nucleotides read TGCAGTGCCCCGGCTGGGGGCCGCTCCTACGAGCAGTACTTC.